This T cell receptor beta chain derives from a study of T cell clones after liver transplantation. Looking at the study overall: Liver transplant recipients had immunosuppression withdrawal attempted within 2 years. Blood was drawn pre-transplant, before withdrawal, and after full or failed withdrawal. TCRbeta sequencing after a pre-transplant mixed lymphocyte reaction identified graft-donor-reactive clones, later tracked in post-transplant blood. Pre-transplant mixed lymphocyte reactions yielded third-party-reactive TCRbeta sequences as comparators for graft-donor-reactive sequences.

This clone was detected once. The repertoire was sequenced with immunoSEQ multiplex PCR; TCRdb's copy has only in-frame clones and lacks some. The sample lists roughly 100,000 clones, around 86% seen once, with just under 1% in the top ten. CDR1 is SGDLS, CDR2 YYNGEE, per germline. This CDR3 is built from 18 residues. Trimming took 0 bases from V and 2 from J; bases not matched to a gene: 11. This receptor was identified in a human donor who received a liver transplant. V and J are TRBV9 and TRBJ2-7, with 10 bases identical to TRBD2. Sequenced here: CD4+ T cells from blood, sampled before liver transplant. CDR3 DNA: TGTGCCAGCAGCGTAGGTGGGCTAGCGGGAGAGTATGCCTACGAGCAGTACTTC. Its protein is CASSVGGLAGEYAYEQYF.